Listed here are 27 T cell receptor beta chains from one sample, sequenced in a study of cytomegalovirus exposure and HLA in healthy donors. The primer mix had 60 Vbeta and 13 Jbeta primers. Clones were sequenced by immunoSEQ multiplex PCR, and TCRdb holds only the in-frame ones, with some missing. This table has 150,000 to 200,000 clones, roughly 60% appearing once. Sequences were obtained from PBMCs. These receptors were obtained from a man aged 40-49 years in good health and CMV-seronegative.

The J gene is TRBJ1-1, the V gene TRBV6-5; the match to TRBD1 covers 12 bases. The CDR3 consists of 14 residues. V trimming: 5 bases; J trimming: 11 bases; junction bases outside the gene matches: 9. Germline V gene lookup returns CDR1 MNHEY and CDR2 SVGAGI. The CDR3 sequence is CASSLGTGGSEAFF. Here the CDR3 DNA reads TGTGCCAGCAGTCTTGGGACAGGGGGCAGTGAGGCTTTCTTT.

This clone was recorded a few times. The CDR3, as DNA: TGTGCCAGCATGAGGGTAGCGGGAGGTGGTACGCAGTATTTT. The encoded protein is CASMRVAGGGTQYF. The chain has TRBV6-4 and TRBJ2-3; 10 nucleotides agree with TRBD2. The CDR3 contains 14 residues. The germline gives CDR1 MRHNA, CDR2 SNTAGT. The trim removed 7 bases at V and 8 bases at J, leaving 9 bases unmatched.

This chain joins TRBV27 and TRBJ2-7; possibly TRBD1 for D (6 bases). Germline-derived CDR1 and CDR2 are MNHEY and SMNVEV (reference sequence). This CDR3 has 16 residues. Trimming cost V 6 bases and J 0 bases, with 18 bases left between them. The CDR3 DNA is TGTGCCAGCAGGGACAGAAAATACGCAGACTCCTACGAGCAGTACTTC. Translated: CASRDRKYADSYEQYF.

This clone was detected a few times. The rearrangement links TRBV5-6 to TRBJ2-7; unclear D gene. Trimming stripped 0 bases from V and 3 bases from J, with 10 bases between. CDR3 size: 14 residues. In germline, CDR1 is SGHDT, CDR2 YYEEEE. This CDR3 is CASSLALESYEQYF. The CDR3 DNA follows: TGTGCCAGCAGCTTGGCACTCGAGAGCTACGAGCAGTACTTC.

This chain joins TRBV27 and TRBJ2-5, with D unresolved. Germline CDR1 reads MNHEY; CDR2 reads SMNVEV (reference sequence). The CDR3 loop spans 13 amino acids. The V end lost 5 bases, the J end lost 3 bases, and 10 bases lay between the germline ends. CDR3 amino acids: CASSPADKETQYF. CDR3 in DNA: TGTGCCAGCAGTCCGGCAGACAAAGAGACCCAGTACTTC.

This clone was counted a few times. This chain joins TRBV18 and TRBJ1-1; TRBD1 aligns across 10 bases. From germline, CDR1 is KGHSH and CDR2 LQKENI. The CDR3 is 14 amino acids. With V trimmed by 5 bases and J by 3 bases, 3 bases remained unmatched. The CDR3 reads CASSGQGGDTEAFF. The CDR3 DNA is TGTGCCAGCTCAGGACAGGGGGGTGACACTGAAGCTTTCTTT.

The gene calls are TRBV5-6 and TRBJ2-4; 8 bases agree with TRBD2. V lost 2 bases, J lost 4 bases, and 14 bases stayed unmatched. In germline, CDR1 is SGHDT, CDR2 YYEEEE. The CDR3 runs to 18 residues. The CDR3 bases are TGTGCCAGCAGCTTCGGAGGCGGGGGGCGCCTGGGTAAAAACATTCAGTACTTC. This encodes CASSFGGGGRLGKNIQYF.

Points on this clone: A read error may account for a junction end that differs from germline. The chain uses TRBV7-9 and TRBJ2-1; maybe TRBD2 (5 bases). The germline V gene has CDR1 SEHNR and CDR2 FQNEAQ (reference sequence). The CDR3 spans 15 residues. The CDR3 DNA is TGTTCCAGCAGCTTATTGCAAGCGGCCTACAATGAGCAGTTCTTC. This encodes CSSSLLQAAYNEQFF.

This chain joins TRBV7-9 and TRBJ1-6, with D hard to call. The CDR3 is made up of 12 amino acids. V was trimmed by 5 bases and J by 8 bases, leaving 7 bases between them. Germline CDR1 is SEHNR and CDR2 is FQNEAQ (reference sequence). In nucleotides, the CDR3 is TGTGCCAGCAGCGCAGGTGATTCACCCCTCCACTTT. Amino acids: CASSAGDSPLHF.

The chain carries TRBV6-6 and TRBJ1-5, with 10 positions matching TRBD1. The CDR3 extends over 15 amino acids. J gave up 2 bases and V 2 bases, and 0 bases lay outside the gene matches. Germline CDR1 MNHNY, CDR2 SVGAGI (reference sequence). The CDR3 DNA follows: TGTGCCAGCAGTTACGGGACAGGGGGCAATCAGCCCCAGCATTTT. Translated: CASSYGTGGNQPQHF.

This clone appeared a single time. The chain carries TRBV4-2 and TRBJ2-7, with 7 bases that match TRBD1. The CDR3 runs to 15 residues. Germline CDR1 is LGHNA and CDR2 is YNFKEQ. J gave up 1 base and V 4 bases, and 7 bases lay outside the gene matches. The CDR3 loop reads CASSRQGVGSYEQYF. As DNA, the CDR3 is TGTGCCAGCAGCCGACAGGGAGTTGGTTCCTACGAGCAGTACTTC.

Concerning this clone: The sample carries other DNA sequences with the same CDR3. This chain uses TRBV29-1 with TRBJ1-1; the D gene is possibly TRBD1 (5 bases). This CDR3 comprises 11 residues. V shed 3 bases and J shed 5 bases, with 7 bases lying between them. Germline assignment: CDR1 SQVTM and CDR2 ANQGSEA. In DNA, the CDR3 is TGCAGCGTTGATAGGGGTACTGAAGCTTTCTTT. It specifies CSVDRGTEAFF.

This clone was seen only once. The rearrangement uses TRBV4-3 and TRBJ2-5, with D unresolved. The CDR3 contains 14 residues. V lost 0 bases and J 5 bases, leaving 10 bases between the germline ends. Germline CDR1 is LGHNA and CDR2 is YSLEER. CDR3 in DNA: TGCGCCAGCAGCCAAGACGTAAGTGGCGAGACCCAGTACTTC. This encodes CASSQDVSGETQYF.

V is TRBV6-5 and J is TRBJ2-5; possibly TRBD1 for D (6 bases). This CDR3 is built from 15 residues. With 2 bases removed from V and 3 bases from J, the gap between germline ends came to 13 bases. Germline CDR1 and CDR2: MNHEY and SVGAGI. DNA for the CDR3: TGTGCCAGCAGTTACATATGGGCAGGGGAAGAGACCCAGTACTTC. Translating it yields CASSYIWAGEETQYF.

The CDR3 reads CASSFILGQGRSNEQFF. CDR3 coding DNA: TGTGCCAGCAGCTTTATCCTGGGACAGGGCCGTAGCAATGAGCAGTTCTTC. The rearrangement links TRBV7-2 to TRBJ2-1; TRBD1 aligns across 9 bases. The CDR3 has 17 amino acids. Germline V gene sequence: CDR1 SGHTA, CDR2 FQGNSA. V dropped 3 bases and J dropped 6; count of bases not matched to a gene: 12.

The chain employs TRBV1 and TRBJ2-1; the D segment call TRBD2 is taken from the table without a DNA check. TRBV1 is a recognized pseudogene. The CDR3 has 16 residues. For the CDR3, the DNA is TGCACCAGCAGCCAAGAATTGGCGGGGGGGCCGGATGAGCAGTTCTTC. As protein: CTSSQELAGGPDEQFF.

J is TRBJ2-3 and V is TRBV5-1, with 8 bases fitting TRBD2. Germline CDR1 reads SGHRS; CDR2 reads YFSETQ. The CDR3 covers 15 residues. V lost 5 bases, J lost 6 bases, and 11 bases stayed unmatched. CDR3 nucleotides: TGCGCCAGCAGTTCGAAAGCGGGAGATGTGGATACGCAGTATTTT. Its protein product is CASSSKAGDVDTQYF.

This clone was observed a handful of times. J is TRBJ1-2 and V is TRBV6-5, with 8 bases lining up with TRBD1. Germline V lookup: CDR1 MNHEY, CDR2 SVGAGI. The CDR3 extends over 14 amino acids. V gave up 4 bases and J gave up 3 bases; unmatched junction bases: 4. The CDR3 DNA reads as TGTGCCAGCAGTTTATCAGGGGGCGACTATGGCTACACCTTC. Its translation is CASSLSGGDYGYTF.

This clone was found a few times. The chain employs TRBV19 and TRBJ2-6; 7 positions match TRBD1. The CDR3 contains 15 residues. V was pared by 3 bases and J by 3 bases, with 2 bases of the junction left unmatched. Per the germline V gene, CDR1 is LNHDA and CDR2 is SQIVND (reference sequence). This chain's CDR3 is CASSITGVGANVLTF. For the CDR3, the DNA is TGTGCCAGTAGTATCACAGGGGTTGGGGCCAACGTCCTGACTTTC.

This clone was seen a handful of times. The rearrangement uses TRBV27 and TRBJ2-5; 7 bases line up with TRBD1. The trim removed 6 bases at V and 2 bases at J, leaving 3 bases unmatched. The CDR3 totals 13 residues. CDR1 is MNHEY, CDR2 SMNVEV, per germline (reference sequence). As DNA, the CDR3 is TGTGCCAGCAGACCGACAGGGCAAGAGACCCAGTACTTC. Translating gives CASRPTGQETQYF.

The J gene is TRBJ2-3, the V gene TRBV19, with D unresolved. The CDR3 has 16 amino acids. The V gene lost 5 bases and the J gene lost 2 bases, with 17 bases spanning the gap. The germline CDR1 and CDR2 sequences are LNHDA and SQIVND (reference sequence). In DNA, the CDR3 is TGTGCCAGTAGTCTGGGTAGGAGAACAATCACAGATACGCAGTATTTT. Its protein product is CASSLGRRTITDTQYF.

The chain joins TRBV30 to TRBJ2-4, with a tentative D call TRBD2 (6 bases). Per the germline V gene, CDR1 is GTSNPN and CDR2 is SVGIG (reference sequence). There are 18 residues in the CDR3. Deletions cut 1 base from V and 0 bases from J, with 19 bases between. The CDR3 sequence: CAWSAERGTVIAKNIQYF. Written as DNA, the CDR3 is TGTGCCTGGAGTGCTGAGCGCGGGACGGTAATAGCCAAAAACATTCAGTACTTC.

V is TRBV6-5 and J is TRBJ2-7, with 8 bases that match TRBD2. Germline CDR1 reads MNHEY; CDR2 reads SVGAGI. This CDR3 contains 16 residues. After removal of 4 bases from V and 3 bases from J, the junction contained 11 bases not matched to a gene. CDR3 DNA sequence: TGTGCCAGCAGTTCCCCGAGGAGCGGGAGTGTCTACGAGCAGTACTTC. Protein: CASSSPRSGSVYEQYF.

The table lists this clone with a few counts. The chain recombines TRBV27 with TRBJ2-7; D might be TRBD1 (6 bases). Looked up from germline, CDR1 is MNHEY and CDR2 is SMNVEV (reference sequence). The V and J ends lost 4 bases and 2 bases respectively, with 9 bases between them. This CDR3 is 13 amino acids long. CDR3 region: CASSYRVAYEQYF. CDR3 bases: TGTGCCAGCAGTTACAGGGTCGCCTACGAGCAGTACTTC.

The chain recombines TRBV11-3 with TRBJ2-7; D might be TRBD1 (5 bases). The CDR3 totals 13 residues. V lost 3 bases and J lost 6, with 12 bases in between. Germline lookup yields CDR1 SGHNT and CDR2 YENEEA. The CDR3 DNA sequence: TGTGCCAGCAGCTTGGGCAGGGTGACCGAGCAGTACTTC. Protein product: CASSLGRVTEQYF.

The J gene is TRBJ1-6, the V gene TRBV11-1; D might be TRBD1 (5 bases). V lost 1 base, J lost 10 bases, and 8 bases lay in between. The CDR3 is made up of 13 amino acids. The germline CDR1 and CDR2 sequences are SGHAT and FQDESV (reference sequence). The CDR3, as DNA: TGTGCCAGCAGCTTAGGGGGCAGATCACCCCTCCACTTT. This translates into CASSLGGRSPLHF.

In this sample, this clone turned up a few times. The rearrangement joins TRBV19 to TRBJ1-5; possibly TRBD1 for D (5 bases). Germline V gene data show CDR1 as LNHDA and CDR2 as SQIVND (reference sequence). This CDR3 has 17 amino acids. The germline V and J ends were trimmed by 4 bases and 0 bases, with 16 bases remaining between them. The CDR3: CASSTTENLYSNQPQHF. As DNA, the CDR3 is TGTGCCAGTAGTACGACAGAGAACCTCTATAGCAATCAGCCCCAGCATTTT. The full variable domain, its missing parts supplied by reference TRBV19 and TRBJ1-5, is DGGITQSPKYLFRKEGQNVTLSCEQNLNHDAMYWYRQDPGQGLRLIYYSQIVNDFQKGDIAEGYSVSREKKESFPLTVTSAQKNPTAFYLCASSTTENLYSNQPQHFGDGTRLSIL.